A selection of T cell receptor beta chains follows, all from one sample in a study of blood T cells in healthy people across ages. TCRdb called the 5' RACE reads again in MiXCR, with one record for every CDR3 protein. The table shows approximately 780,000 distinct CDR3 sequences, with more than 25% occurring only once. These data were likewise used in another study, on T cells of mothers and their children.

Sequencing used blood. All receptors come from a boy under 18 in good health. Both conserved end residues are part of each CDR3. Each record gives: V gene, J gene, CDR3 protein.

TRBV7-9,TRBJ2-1,CTSSLIAGHEQFF
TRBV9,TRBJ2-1,CASSLRTLRYNEQFF
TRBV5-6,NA,CASTYNREDEQFF
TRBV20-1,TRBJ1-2,CSALTGTQGYGYTF
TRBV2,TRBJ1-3,CASKSALISGNTIYF
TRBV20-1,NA,CSARVGTSGASLGVNEQFF
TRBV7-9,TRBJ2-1,CASTPLAGGNEQFF
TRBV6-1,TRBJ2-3,CASSEVDDTDTQYF
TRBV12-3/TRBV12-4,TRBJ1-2,CASSRTAIYGYTF
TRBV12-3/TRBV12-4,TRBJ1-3,CASSFPGPRGIGNTIYF
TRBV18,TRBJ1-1,CASSPTGGDTEAFF
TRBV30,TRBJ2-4,CAWSVVGIAKNIQYF
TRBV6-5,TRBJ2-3,CASSYTGTVGTDTQYF
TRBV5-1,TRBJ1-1,CASSNQPGQGSSSTEAFF
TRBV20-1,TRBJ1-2,CSARDRRQTGDYGYTF
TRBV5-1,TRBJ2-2,CASSLDREDAGELFF
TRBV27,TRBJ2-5,CATRGQETQYF